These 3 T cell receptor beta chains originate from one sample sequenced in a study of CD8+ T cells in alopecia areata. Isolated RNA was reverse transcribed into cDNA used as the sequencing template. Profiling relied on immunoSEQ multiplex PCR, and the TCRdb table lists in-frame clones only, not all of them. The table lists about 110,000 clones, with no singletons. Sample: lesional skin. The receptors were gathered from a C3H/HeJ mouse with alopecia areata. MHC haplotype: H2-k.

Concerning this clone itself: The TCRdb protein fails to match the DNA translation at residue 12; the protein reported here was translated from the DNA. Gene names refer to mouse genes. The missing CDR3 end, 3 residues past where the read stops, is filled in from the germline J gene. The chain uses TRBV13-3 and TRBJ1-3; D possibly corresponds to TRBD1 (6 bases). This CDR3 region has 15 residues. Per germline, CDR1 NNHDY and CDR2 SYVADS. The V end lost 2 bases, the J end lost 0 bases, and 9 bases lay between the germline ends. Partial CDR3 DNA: TGTGCCAGCAGTGAGACAGGCTATTCTGGAAATACG. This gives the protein CASSETGYSGNT. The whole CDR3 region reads CASSETGYSGNTLYF.

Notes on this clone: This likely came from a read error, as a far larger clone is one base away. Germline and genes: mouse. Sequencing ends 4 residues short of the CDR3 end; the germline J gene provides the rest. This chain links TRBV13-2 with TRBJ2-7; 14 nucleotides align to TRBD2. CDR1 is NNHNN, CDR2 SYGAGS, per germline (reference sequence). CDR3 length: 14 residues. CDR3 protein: CASGGDWGGDEQYF. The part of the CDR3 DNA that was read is TGTGCCAGCGGTGGGGACTGGGGGGGCGAT.

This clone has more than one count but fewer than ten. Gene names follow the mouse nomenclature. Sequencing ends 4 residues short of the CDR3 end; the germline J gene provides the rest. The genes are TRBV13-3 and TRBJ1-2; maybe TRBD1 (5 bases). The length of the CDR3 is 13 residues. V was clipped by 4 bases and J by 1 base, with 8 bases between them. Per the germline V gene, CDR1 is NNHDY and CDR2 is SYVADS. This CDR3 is CASSSGLNSDYTF. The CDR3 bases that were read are TGTGCCAGCAGTTCAGGGTTAAACTCC.